The entry below gives a single TCR beta chain sequence along with its context. The antigen is unknown. The study sequenced cultured CD4+ T cell DNA using the Oncomine TCR Beta short-read assay. TCRdb analysed the PCR reads with MiXCR anew, one entry per CDR3 protein. Of some 11,000 distinct CDR3 sequences listed, more than 55% are singletons. This sample's treatment: approximately nine-day PBMC culture with coronavirus spike peptide pools or control peptides (ViraFEST assay). V lost 5 bases to trimming and J lost 2 bases, with 11 bases between them. Per the germline V gene, CDR1 is SNHLY and CDR2 is FYNNEI. This CDR3 region has 14 residues. The data derive from a study of vaccination and CD4 T cells after COVID-19. Study results and caveats: Reactive clonotype counts went from median approximately 20 after infection to about 38 after vaccination, nonsignificantly.

The V gene is TRBV2, the J gene TRBJ2-3, with D possibly being TRBD1 (6 bases). The source of this sequence is a human donor who had recovered from COVID-19. The source material was CD4+ T cells from blood, cultured in vitro. CDR3 in amino acids: CASSRDRFTDTQYF. The CDR3 DNA reads TGTGCCAGCAGTAGAGACAGGTTCACAGATACGCAGTATTTT.